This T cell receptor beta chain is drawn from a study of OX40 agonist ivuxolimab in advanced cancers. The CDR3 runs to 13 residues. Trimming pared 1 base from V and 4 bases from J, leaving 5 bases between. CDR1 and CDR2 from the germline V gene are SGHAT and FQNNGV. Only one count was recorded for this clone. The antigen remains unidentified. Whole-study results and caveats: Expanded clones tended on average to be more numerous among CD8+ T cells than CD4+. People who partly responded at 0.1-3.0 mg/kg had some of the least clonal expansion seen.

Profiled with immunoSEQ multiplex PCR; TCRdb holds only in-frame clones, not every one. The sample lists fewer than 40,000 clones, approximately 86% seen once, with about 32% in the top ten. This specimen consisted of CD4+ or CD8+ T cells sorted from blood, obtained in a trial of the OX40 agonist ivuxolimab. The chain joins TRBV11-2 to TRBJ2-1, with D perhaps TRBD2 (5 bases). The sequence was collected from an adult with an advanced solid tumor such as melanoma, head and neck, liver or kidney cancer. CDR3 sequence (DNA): TGTGCCAGCAGCTTAGGGACTTACAATGAGCAGTTCTTC. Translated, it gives CASSLGTYNEQFF.